These 4 T cell receptor beta chains were sequenced from one sample in a study of shared clonotypes between healthy human individuals. Clones were sequenced by immunoSEQ multiplex PCR, and TCRdb holds only the in-frame ones, with some missing. The table shows 600,000 to 750,000 clones, with about two thirds occurring only once. The specimen was memory CD4+ T cells sorted from blood. As for subset: CD45RA-negative fraction. These receptors all stem from a woman in her 30s in good health.

The chain carries TRBV6-5 and TRBJ2-7; a weak D match, TRBD1 (6 bases). This CDR3 comprises 15 residues. The ends were cut back, 5 bases at V and 6 bases at J, with 20 bases in the middle. Germline lookup yields CDR1 MNHEY and CDR2 SVGAGI. This CDR3 is CASSRSWGLLSEQYF. CDR3 in DNA: TGTGCCAGCAGTAGGTCATGGGGGCTCCTTAGCGAGCAGTACTTC.

Note on this clone: In the same sample, other DNA sequences code for this CDR3. The genes are TRBV2 and TRBJ1-5; 8 bases map to TRBD1. This CDR3 contains 14 residues. V trimming: 5 bases; J trimming: 2 bases; junction bases outside the gene matches: 2. Germline-derived CDR1 and CDR2 are SNHLY and FYNNEI. CDR3 region: CASSRGQGNQPQHF. CDR3 DNA sequence: TGTGCCAGCAGTCGGGGACAGGGCAATCAGCCCCAGCATTTT. Complete variable domain (other parts from reference TRBV2 and TRBJ1-5): EPEVTQTPSHQVTQMGQEVILRCVPISNHLYFYWYRQILGQKVEFLVSFYNNEISEKSEIFDDQFSVERPDGSNFTLKIRSTKLEDSAMYFCASSRGQGNQPQHFGDGTRLSIL.

This chain links TRBV5-1 with TRBJ1-4, with TRBD1 identical over 7 bases. Germline values: CDR1 SGHRS, CDR2 YFSETQ. CDR3 length: 15 residues. Unmatched junction bases numbered 9, after V lost 1 base and J lost 9 bases. In DNA, the CDR3 is TGCGCCAGCAGCTTGAGCGACAGGGACAACCAAAAACTGTTTTTT. It is translated as CASSLSDRDNQKLFF.

The rearrangement links TRBV6-5 to TRBJ2-5; D unresolved. Trimming removed 7 bases from V and 5 bases from J, with 17 bases in between. This CDR3 spans 14 amino acids. Germline V lookup: CDR1 MNHEY, CDR2 SVGAGI. CDR3 protein: CASTKTWSSETQYF. DNA of the CDR3: TGTGCCAGCACCAAAACCTGGAGTTCCGAGACCCAGTACTTC.